These T cell receptor beta chains were read from a single sample in a study of patients and donors after allogeneic stem cell transplantation. TCRdb itself ran the RT-PCR reads through MiXCR, one entry per CDR3 protein. The top ten hold about 24% of the sample, which has roughly 150,000 distinct CDR3 sequences, about 24% seen once. Source material: blood, either unsorted or a sorted T cell fraction (not recorded which). All receptors come from a human donor who was either an allogeneic HSCT recipient or a stem cell or donor lymphocyte infusion donor (not recorded which). It is not recorded whose cells these are; they may come from a transplant donor. Both conserved end residues are part of each CDR3.

J gene,V gene,CDR3 protein
TRBJ2-5,TRBV12-3/TRBV12-4,CASSLMGGLAGVETQYF
TRBJ2-6,TRBV12-5,CASGLIDGNFGANVLTF
TRBJ1-1,TRBV14,CASSRTTGRYTEAFF
TRBJ1-6,TRBV5-1,CASSLETVYNSPLHF
TRBJ2-3,TRBV7-8,CASSYSGPVNTQYF
TRBJ2-2,TRBV11-2,CASSSNRGGAGELFF
TRBJ2-1,TRBV6-1,CASRIRSRDNEQFF
TRBJ1-6,TRBV20-1,CSARSTGASSYNSPLHF
TRBJ1-1,TRBV5-1,CASSLEGPLSPTEAFF
TRBJ2-2,TRBV27,CASSLSTGVIANTGELFF
TRBJ1-1,TRBV6-5,CASSYSMIGRNTEAFF
TRBJ1-5,TRBV30,CAWRVDRAGPQHF
TRBJ2-2,TRBV20-1,CSARDREGLANTGELFF
TRBJ1-3,TRBV11-1,CASSFGTSGNTIYF
TRBJ2-2,TRBV18,CASSPPTAGYGELFF
TRBJ1-1,TRBV6-5,CASSAIGQFEAFF
TRBJ2-7,TRBV28,CASSLEGDYEQYF
TRBJ2-7,TRBV5-1,CASSLGDQQYF
TRBJ1-5,TRBV20-1,CSARAGQTYQPQHF
TRBJ2-5,TRBV18,CASSQPPGTRVTQYF
TRBJ1-1,TRBV5-1,CASSLASRGHTEAFF
TRBJ2-6,TRBV7-6,CASSLDGRSGANVLTF
TRBJ2-1,TRBV12-3/TRBV12-4,CASSVSGSVDEQFF
TRBJ2-3,TRBV7-2,CASSEDTSTDTQYF
TRBJ1-1,TRBV6-2/TRBV6-3,CASSYDRGYTEAFF
TRBJ2-5,TRBV9,CASSPSQSIVVETQYF
TRBJ1-2,TRBV9,CASSRGTPVNYGYTF
TRBJ1-1,TRBV29-1,CSVGVGSINTEAFF